This TCR beta chain was sequenced in a study of human T cells and chemical hapten exposure. Study-wide context: Small pooled library volume differences chiefly drove per-sample TCR yield variation.

It was from unfractionated whole blood that total RNA was extracted. Separate cDNA molecules received unique molecular identifiers, which the library attached to them. Per the original methods: Counting gave a median of around 100,000 TCRs per sample, with values ranging from about 23,224 to 700,000. TCRdb re-analysed the 5' RACE reads in MiXCR, keeping a single row per CDR3 protein. TCRdb, rather than the study authors, made the V and J calls. Of 81,000 or so distinct CDR3 sequences in the sample, roughly 8% were seen once. This CDR3 has 16 residues. The germline V and J ends were trimmed by 0 bases and 0 bases, with 9 bases remaining between them. Germline CDR1 and CDR2: MGHRA and YSYEKL. This clonotype has ten or more counts. Its antigen remains unidentified. Findings of the study overall: High-frequency TCRs, those above 1 in 1000, stayed the same after DPC sensitization.

The sequence derives from a male donor in good health. The gene calls are TRBV4-1 and TRBJ1-3; possibly TRBD1 for D (6 bases). The CDR3 sequence is CASSQEDRSSGNTIYF. The CDR3 DNA follows: TGCGCCAGCAGCCAAGAAGACAGGAGCTCTGGAAACACCATATATTTT.